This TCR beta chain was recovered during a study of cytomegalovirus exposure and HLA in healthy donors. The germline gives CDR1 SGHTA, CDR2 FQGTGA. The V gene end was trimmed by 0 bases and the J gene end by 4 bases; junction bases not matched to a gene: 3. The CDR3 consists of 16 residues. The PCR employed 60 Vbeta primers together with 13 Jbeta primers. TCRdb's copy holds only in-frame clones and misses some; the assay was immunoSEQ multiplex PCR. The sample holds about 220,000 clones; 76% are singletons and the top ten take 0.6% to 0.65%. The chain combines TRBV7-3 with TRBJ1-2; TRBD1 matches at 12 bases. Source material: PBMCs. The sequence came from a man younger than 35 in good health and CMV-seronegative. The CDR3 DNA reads TGTGCCAGCAGCTTAACCCAGGGACAGGGGGCCTATGGCTACACCTTC. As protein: CASSLTQGQGAYGYTF.